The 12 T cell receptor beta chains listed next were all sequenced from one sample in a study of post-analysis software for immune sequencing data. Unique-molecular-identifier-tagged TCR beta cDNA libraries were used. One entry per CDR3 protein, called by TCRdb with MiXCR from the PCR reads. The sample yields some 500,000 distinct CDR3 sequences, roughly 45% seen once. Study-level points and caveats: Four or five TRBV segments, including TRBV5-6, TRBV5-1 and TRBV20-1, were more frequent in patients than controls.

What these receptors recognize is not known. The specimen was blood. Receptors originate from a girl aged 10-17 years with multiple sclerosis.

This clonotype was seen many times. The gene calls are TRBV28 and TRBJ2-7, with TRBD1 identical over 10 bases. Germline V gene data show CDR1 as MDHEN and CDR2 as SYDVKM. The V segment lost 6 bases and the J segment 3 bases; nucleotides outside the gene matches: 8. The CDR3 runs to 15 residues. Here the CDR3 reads CASRLPGQGNYEQYF. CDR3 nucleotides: TGTGCCAGCAGACTACCGGGACAGGGGAACTACGAGCAGTACTTC.

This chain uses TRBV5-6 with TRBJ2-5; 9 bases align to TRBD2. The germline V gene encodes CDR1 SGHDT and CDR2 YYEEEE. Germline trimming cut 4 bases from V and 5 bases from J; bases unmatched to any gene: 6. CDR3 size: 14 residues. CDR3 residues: CASSTPSGRETQYF. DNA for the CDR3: TGTGCCAGCAGCACCCCAAGCGGGAGGGAGACCCAGTACTTC.

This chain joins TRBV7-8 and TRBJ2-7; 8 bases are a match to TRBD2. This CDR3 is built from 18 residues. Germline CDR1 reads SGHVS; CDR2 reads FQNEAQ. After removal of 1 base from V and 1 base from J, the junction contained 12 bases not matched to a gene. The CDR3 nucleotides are TGTGCCAGCAGCTTAGAGAGCGGGGGTTCAGGGAGGTCCTACGAGCAGTACTTC. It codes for CASSLESGGSGRSYEQYF.

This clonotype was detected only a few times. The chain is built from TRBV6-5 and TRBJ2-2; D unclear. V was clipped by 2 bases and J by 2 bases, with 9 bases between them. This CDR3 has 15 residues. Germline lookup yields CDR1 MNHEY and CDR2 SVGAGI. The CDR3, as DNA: TGTGCCAGCAGTTACGGTACCGGAAACACCGGGGAGCTGTTTTTT. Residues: CASSYGTGNTGELFF.

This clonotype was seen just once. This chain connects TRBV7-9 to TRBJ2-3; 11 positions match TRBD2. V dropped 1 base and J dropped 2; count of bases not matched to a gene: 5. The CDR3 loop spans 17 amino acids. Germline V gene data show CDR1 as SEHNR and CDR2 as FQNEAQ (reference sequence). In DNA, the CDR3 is TGTGCCAGCAGCTTAGATTTAGCGGGAGGGAACACAGATACGCAGTATTTT. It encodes CASSLDLAGGNTDTQYF. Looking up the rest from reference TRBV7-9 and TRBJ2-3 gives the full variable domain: DTGVSQNPRHKITKRGQNVTFRCDPISEHNRLYWYRQTLGQGPEFLTYFQNEAQLEKSRLLSDRFSAERPKGSFSTLEIQRTEQGDSAMYLCASSLDLAGGNTDTQYFGPGTRLTVL.

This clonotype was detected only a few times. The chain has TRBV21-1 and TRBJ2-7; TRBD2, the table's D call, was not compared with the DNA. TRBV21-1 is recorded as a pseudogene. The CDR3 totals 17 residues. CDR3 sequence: CASSKPTSTSGYYEQYF. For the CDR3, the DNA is TGTGCCAGCAGCAAACCGACGTCGACTAGCGGATACTACGAGCAGTACTTC.

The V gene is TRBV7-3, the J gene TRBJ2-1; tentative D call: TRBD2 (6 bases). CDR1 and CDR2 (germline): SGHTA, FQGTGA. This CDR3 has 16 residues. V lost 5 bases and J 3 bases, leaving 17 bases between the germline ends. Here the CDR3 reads CASSPGTSPYYNEQFF. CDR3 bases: TGTGCCAGCAGCCCGGGGACTTCCCCATACTACAATGAGCAGTTCTTC.

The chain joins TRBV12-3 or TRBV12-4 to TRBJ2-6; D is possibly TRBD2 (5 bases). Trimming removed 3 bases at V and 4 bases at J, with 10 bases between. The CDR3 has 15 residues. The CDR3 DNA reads TGTGCCAGCAGTTTCCGGGATCCCGGGGCCAACGTCCTGACTTTC. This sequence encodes CASSFRDPGANVLTF.

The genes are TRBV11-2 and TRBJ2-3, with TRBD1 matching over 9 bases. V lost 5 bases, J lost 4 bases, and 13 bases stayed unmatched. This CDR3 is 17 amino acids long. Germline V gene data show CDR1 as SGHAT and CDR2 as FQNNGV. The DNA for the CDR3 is TGTGCCAGCAGCCTATACACAGGGGGCGATATCGCAGATACGCAGTATTTT. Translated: CASSLYTGGDIADTQYF. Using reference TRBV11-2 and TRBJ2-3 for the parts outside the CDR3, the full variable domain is EAGVAQSPRYKIIEKRQSVAFWCNPISGHATLYWYQQILGQGPKLLIQFQNNGVVDDSQLPKDRFSAERLKGVDSTLKIQPAKLEDSAVYLCASSLYTGGDIADTQYFGPGTRLTVL.

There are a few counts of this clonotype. CDR3 protein: CASTQTPGTGIYEQYF. The CDR3 nucleotides read TGTGCCAGCACCCAAACCCCAGGGACAGGGATCTACGAGCAGTACTTC. The V gene is TRBV6-5, the J gene TRBJ2-7; TRBD1 aligns across 9 bases. Per germline, CDR1 MNHEY and CDR2 SVGAGI. J gave up 3 bases and V 7 bases, and 13 bases lay outside the gene matches. The CDR3 covers 16 residues.

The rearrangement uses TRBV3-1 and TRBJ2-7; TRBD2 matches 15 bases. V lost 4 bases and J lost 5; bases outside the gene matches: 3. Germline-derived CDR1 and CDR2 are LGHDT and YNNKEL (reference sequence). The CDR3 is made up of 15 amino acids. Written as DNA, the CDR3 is TGTGCCAGCAGCCCGGGACTAGCGGGAGGTGACGAGCAGTACTTC. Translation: CASSPGLAGGDEQYF.

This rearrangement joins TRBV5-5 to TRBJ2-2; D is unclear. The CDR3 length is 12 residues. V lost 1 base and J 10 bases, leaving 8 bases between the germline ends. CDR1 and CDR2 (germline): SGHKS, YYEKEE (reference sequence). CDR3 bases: TGTGCCAGCAGCTTGATTCTCGAGGAGCTGTTTTTT. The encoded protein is CASSLILEELFF.